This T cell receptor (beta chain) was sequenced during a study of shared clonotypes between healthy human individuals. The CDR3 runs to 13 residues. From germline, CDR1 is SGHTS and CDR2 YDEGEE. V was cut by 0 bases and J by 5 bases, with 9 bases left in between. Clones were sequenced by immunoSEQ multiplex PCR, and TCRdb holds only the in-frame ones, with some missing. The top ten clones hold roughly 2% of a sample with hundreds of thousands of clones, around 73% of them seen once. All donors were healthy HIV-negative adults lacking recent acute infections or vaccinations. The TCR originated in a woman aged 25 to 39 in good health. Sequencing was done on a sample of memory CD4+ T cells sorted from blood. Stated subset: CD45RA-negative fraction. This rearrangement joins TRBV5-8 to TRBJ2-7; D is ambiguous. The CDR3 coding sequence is TGTGCCAGCAGCTTGGCGTCTTTAAACGAGCAGTACTTC. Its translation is CASSLASLNEQYF.